This T cell receptor (beta chain) was identified in a study of OX40 agonist ivuxolimab in advanced cancers. Per germline, CDR1 SGDLS and CDR2 YYNGEE. The CDR3 runs to 15 residues. Trimming cost V 0 bases and J 2 bases, with 10 bases left between them. The method was immunoSEQ multiplex PCR; TCRdb's version includes in-frame clones alone and lacks a portion of them. The table lists more than 85,000 clones, less than 95% of them singletons. The sequenced sample was CD4+ or CD8+ T cells sorted from blood, obtained in a trial of the OX40 agonist ivuxolimab. The TCR comes from an adult with an advanced solid tumor such as melanoma, head and neck, liver or kidney cancer. V is TRBV9 and J is TRBJ2-3; D is perhaps TRBD2 (5 bases). The CDR3 is CASSVGGSSTDTQYF. The CDR3 nucleotides read TGTGCCAGCAGCGTAGGTGGGAGCTCCACAGATACGCAGTATTTT. Full variable domain (rest looked up from reference TRBV9 and TRBJ2-3): DSGVTQTPKHLITATGQRVTLRCSPRSGDLSVYWYQQSLDQGLQFLIQYYNGEERAKGNILERFSAQQFPDLHSELNLSSLELGDSALYFCASSVGGSSTDTQYFGPGTRLTVL.